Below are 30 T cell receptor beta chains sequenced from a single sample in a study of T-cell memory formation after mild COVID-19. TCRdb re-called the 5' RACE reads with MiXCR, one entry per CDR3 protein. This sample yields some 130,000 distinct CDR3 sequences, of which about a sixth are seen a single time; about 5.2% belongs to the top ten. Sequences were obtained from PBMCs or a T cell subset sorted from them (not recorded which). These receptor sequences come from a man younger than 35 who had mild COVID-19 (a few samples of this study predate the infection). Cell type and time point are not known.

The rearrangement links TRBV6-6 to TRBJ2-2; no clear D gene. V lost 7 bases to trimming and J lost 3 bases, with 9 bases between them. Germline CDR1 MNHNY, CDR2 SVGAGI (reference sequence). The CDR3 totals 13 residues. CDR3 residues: CASNQRDTGELFF. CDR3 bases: TGTGCCAGCAATCAACGGGACACCGGGGAGCTGTTTTTT.

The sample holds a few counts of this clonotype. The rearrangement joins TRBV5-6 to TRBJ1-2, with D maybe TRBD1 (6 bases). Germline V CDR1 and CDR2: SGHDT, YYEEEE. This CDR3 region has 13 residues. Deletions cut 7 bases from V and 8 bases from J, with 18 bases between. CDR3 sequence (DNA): TGTGCCAGCGGACCGCAGGGGATCAACGGCTACACCTTC. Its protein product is CASGPQGINGYTF. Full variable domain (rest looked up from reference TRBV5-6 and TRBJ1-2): DAGVTQSPTHLIKTRGQQVTLRCSPKSGHDTVSWYQQALGQGPQFIFQYYEEEERQRGNFPDRFSGHQFPNYSSELNVNALLLGDSALYLCASGPQGINGYTFGSGTRLTVV.

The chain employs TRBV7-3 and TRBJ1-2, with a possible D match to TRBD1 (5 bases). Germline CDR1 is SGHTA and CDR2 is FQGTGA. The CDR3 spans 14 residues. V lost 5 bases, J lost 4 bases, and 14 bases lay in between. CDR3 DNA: TGTGCCAGCAGCCCAGACAGCCACCGCTATGGCTACACCTTC. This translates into CASSPDSHRYGYTF. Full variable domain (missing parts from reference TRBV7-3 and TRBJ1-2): GAGVSQTPSNKVTEKGKYVELRCDPISGHTALYWYRQSLGQGPEFLIYFQGTGAADDSGLPNDRFFAVRPEGSVSTLKIQRTERGDSAVYLCASSPDSHRYGYTFGSGTRLTVV.

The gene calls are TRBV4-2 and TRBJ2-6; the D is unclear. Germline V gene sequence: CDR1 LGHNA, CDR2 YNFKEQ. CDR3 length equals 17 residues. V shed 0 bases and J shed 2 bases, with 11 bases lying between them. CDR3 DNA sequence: TGTGCCAGCAGCCAAGAAAGGGTAGAGGCTGGGGCCAACGTCCTGACTTTC. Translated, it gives CASSQERVEAGANVLTF.

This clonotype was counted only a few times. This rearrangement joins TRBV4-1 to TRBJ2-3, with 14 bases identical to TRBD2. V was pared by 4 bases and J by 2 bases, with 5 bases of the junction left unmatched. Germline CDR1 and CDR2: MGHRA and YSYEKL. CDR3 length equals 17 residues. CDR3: CASSPGTSGGYTDTQYF. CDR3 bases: TGCGCCAGCAGCCCGGGGACTAGCGGGGGCTACACAGATACGCAGTATTTT.

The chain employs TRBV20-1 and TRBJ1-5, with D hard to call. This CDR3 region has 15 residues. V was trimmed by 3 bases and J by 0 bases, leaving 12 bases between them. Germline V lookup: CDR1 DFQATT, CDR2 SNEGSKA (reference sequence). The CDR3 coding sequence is TGCAGTGCTAGTGCGCAACTCCTTAGCAATCAGCCCCAGCATTTT. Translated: CSASAQLLSNQPQHF.

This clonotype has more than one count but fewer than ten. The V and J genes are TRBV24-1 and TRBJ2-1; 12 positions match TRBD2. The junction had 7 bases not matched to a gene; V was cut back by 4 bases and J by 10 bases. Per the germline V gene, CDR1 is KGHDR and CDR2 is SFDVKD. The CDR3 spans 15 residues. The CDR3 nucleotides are TGTGCCACCAGTGACCCTAGCGGGGGGGCCCAGGAGCAGTTCTTC. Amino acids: CATSDPSGGAQEQFF.

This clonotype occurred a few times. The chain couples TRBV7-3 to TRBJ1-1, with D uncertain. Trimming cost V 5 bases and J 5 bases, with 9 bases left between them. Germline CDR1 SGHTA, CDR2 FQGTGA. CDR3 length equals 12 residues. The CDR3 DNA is TGTGCCAGCAGCAAAGGGAGGACTGAAGCTTTCTTT. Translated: CASSKGRTEAFF.

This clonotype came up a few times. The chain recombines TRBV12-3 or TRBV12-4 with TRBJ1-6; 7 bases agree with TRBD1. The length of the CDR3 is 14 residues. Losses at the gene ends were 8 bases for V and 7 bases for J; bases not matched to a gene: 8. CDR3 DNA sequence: TGTGCCAGCCGAACGGACAGGATCAATTCACCCCTCCACTTT. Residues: CASRTDRINSPLHF.

The CDR3 coding sequence is TGTGCCAGCAGTCAGGTCCCGGGACAGGGTGGAGCTTTCTTT. It codes for CASSQVPGQGGAFF. The J gene is TRBJ1-1, the V gene TRBV6-5; 9 bases line up with TRBD1. Germline V gives CDR1 MNHEY, CDR2 SVGAGI. J lost 10 bases, V lost 5 bases, and 11 bases had no gene match. CDR3 length: 14 amino acids.

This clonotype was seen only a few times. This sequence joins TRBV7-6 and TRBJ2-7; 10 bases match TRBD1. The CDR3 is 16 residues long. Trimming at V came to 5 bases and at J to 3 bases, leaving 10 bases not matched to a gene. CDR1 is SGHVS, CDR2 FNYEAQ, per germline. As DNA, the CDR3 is TGTGCCAGCAGCCCACCTGTTTGGGACAGGGGCTACGAGCAGTACTTC. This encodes CASSPPVWDRGYEQYF.

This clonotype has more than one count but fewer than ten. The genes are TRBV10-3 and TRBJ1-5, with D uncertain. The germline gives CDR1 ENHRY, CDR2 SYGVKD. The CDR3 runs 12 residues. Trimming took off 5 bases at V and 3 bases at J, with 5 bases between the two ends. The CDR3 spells CAISPNNQPQHF. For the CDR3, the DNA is TGTGCCATCAGTCCGAACAATCAGCCCCAGCATTTT.

In DNA, the CDR3 is TGCGCCAGCAGCTTTGACAGGGGGCGAGGGAAGTTCTTC. This encodes CASSFDRGRGKFF. The chain joins TRBV5-1 to TRBJ2-1; 10 bases agree with TRBD1. This CDR3 region has 13 residues. With V trimmed by 2 bases and J by 14 bases, 7 bases remained unmatched. The germline gives CDR1 SGHRS, CDR2 YFSETQ.

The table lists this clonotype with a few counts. This chain's CDR3 is CATSDFPGQGTDTQYF. CDR3 DNA sequence: TGTGCCACCAGTGATTTCCCAGGGCAGGGGACAGATACGCAGTATTTT. V usage is TRBV24-1 and J usage is TRBJ2-3; tentative D call: TRBD1 (6 bases). The CDR3 is 16 residues long. Per the germline V gene, CDR1 is KGHDR and CDR2 is SFDVKD. Trimming removed 1 base at V and 3 bases at J, with 13 bases between.

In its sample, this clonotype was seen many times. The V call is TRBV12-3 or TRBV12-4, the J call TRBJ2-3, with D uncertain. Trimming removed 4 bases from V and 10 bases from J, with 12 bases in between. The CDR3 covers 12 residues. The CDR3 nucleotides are TGTGCCAGCAGTTCAGAGCCCGCGGCGCAGTATTTT. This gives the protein CASSSEPAAQYF.

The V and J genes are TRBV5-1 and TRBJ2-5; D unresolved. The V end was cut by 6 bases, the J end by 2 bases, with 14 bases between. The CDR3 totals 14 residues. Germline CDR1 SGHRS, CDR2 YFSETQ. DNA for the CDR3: TGCGCCAGCACCCCCACAACTTTTCAAGAGACCCAGTACTTC. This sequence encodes CASTPTTFQETQYF. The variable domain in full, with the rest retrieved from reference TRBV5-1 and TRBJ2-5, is KAGVTQTPRYLIKTRGQQVTLSCSPISGHRSVSWYQQTPGQGLQFLFEYFSETQRNKGNFPGRFSGRQFSNSRSEMNVSTLELGDSALYLCASTPTTFQETQYFGPGTRLLVL.

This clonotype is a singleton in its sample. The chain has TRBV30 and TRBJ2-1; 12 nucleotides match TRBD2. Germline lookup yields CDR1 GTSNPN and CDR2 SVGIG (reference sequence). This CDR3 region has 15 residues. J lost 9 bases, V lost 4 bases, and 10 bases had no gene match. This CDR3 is CAWTRGRLAGAEQFF. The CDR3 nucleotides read TGTGCCTGGACCCGCGGACGACTAGCGGGGGCTGAGCAGTTCTTC. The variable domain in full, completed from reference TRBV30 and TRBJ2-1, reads SQTIHQWPATLVQPVGSPLSLECTVEGTSNPNLYWYRQAAGRGLQLLFYSVGIGQISSEVPQNLSASRPQDRQFILSSKKLLLSDSGFYLCAWTRGRLAGAEQFFGPGTRLTVL.

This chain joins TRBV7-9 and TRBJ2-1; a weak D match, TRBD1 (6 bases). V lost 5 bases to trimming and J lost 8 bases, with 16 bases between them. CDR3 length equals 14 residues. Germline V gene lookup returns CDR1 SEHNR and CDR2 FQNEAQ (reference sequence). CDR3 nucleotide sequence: TGTGCCAGCAGCCGGACCAAGGGGGTCGATGAGCAGTTCTTC. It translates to CASSRTKGVDEQFF. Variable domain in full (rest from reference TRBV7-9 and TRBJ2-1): DTGVSQNPRHKITKRGQNVTFRCDPISEHNRLYWYRQTLGQGPEFLTYFQNEAQLEKSRLLSDRFSAERPKGSFSTLEIQRTEQGDSAMYLCASSRTKGVDEQFFGPGTRLTVL.

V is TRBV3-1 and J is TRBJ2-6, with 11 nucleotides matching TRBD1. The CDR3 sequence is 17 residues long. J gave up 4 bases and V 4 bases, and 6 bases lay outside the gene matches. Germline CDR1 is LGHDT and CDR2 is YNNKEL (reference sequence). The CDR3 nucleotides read TGTGCCAGCAGCCCCCGGGACAGGGGGACGGGGGCCAACGTCCTGACTTTC. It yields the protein CASSPRDRGTGANVLTF.

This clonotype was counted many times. This CDR3 is CATSGNTEAFF. CDR3 sequence (DNA): TGTGCCACTTCCGGGAACACTGAAGCTTTCTTT. The rearrangement uses TRBV12-3 or TRBV12-4 and TRBJ1-1; no definite D call. The CDR3 contains 11 residues. Trimming removed 10 bases from V and 1 base from J, with 7 bases in between.

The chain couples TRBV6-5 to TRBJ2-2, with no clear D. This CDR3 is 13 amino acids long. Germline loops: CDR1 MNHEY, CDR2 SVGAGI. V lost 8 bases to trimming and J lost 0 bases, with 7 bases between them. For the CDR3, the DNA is TGTGCCAGCCGACACGCGAACACCGGGGAGCTGTTTTTT. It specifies CASRHANTGELFF.

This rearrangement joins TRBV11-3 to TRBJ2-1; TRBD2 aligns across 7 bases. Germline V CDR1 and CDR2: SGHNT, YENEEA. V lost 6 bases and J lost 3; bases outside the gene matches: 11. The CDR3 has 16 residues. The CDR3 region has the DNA TGTGCCAGCAGTTCGACTAGCCAGTCCTACTACAATGAGCAGTTCTTC. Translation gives CASSSTSQSYYNEQFF.

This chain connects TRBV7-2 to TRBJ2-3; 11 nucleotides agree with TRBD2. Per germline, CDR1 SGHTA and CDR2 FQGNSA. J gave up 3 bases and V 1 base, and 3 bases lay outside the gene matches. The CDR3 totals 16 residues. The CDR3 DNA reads TGTGCCAGCAGCTTAGGGTCTAGCGGGAGGACAGATACGCAGTATTTT. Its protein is CASSLGSSGRTDTQYF.

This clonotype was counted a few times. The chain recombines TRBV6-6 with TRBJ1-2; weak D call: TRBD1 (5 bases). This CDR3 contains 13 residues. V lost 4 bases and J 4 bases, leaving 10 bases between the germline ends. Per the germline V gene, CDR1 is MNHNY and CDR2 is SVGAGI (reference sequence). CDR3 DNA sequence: TGTGCCAGCAGTTTCCCGGGGGGCTATGGCTACACCTTC. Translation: CASSFPGGYGYTF.

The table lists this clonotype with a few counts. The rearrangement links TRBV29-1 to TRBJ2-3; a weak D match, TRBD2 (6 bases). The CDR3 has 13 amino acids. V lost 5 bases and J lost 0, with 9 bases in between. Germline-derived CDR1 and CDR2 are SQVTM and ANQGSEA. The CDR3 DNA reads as TGCAGCGTTCGGGGGATTAGCACAGATACGCAGTATTTT. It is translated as CSVRGISTDTQYF.

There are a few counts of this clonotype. CDR3 sequence: CASSEISDTQYF. The CDR3 DNA sequence: TGTGCCAGCAGTGAAATCTCAGATACGCAGTATTTT. J is TRBJ2-3 and V is TRBV2; unclear D gene. Trimming cost V 2 bases and J 4 bases, with 4 bases left between them. This CDR3 has 12 amino acids. Germline-derived CDR1 and CDR2 are SNHLY and FYNNEI.

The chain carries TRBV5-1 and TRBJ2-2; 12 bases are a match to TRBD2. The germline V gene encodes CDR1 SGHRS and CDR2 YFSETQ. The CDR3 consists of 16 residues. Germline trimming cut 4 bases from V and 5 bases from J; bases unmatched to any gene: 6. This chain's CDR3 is CASSLLAGGGTGELFF. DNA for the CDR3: TGCGCCAGCAGCCTACTAGCGGGGGGAGGAACCGGGGAGCTGTTTTTT.

CDR3 loop: CASSPVGQGTDTQYF. CDR3 DNA: TGTGCCAGCTCACCGGTCGGGCAGGGCACAGATACGCAGTATTTT. The chain couples TRBV18 to TRBJ2-3; no clear D gene. The V end was cut by 3 bases, the J end by 1 base, with 11 bases between. The CDR3 covers 15 residues. Germline V gene sequence: CDR1 KGHSH, CDR2 LQKENI.

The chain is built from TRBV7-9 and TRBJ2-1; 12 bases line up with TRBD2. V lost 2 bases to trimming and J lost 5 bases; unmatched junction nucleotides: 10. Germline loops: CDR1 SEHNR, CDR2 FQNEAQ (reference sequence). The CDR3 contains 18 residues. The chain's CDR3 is CASSLIRLAGALHNEQFF. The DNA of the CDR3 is TGTGCCAGCAGCTTAATCAGACTAGCGGGGGCTCTTCACAATGAGCAGTTCTTC.

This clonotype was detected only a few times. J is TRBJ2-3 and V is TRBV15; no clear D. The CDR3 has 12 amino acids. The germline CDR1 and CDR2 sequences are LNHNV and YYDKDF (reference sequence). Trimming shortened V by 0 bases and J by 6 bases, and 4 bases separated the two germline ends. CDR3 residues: CATSREGDTQYF. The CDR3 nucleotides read TGTGCCACCAGCAGAGAGGGGGATACGCAGTATTTT.